The rows below give T cell receptor beta chains drawn from one sample of a study of blood T cell repertoires in COVID-19. Sequencing used immunoSEQ multiplex PCR; TCRdb keeps in-frame clones, though not all of them. The data show tens of thousands of clones, with roughly four fifths seen just once and around 8.7% held by the top ten. Sequenced sample: peripheral blood. These receptors were taken from a woman aged 80 or over with acute or convalescent COVID-19. The CDR3 runs from the conserved cysteine through the conserved F or W. The order of the fields is CDR3 length, D gene, V gene, clone size, J gene, CDR3 protein, CDR3 DNA. D genes are given only for firm matches. Expanded clones get a size class; other rows say once, few or many, or leave the size out.

>14|TRBD2|TRBV19|NA|TRBJ2-3
CASRAGTTPGEQYF
TGTGCCAGTAGAGCCGGGACTACTCCCGGGGAGCAGTATTTT
>14|NA|TRBV11-3|NA|TRBJ2-2
CASSIRGNTGELFF
TGTGCCAGCAGTATCCGGGGGAACACCGGGGAGCTGTTTTTT
>14|NA|TRBV28|NA|TRBJ1-4
CASSLPGAGEKLFF
TGTGCCAGCAGCCTTCCAGGGGCTGGTGAAAAACTGTTTTTT
>17|NA|TRBV19|few|TRBJ1-6
CASSIRRIGSYNSPLHF
TGTGCCAGTAGTATAAGGAGAATCGGCTCCTATAATTCACCCCTCCACTTT
>18|TRBD2|TRBV30|once|TRBJ2-3
CAWSPPPGLAGYGDTQYF
TGTGCCTGGAGTCCCCCTCCGGGACTAGCGGGATACGGAGATACGCAGTATTTT
>15|NA|TRBV28|NA|TRBJ1-5
CASSLPGQNNQPQHF
TGTGCCAGCAGTTTACCCGGACAGAACAATCAGCCCCAGCATTTT
>11|NA|TRBV28|NA|TRBJ2-7
CASLGRYEQYF
TGTGCCAGCCTTGGCCGCTACGAGCAGTACTTC
>14|NA|TRBV4-2|NA|TRBJ1-6
CASSERQRNSPLHF
TGTGCCAGCAGTGAGAGGCAGAGGAATTCACCCCTCCACTTT
>16|NA|TRBV2|NA|TRBJ2-5
CASGPGGRTLGETQYF
TGTGCCAGCGGCCCTGGGGGCAGAACCCTTGGGGAGACCCAGTACTTC
>14|NA|TRBV19|NA|TRBJ2-7
CATAPTGITYEQYF
TGTGCCACCGCCCCTACAGGGATCACCTACGAGCAGTACTTC
>11|NA|TRBV18|NA|TRBJ2-3
CASSPRDTQYF
TGTGCCAGCTCACCGAGAGATACGCAGTATTTT
>13|TRBD1|TRBV7-2|NA|TRBJ1-2
CASSFRGDGGYTF
TGTGCCAGCAGCTTCAGGGGGGACGGGGGCTACACCTTC
>11|NA|TRBV28|few|TRBJ2-1
CASSPRDEQFF
TGTGCCAGCAGTCCTCGCGATGAGCAGTTCTTC
>16|NA|TRBV27|NA|TRBJ2-2
CASSLSGTSSAGELFF
TGTGCCAGCAGTTTATCGGGAACTAGCTCCGCCGGGGAGCTGTTTTTT
>12|NA|TRBV12-3/TRBV12-4|NA|TRBJ1-1
CASSHGQLQAFF
TGTGCCAGCAGCCACGGACAGCTCCAAGCTTTCTTT
>15|NA|TRBV2|NA|TRBJ1-2
CASSERGTMMWGYTF
TGTGCCAGCAGTGAACGTGGGACAATGATGTGGGGCTACACCTTC
>14|NA|TRBV7-2|NA|TRBJ2-5
CASSPQGLRETQYF
TGTGCCAGCAGCCCGCAGGGGCTTAGAGAGACCCAGTACTTC
>17|TRBD1|TRBV19|NA|TRBJ2-6
CASSTPRQGRGANVLTF
TGTGCCAGTAGTACCCCCCGACAGGGCCGAGGGGCCAACGTCCTGACTTTC
>13|NA|TRBV6-5|NA|TRBJ2-1
CASSYSISNEQFF
TGTGCCAGCAGTTACTCAATCAGCAATGAGCAGTTCTTC
>15|NA|TRBV12-5|NA|TRBJ2-2
CASGLVPPRGGELFF
TGTGCTAGTGGTTTGGTACCCCCACGGGGCGGGGAGCTGTTTTTT
>12|NA|TRBV28|once|TRBJ2-7
CATITGYYEQYF
TGTGCCACAATAACAGGGTACTACGAGCAGTACTTC
>15|NA|TRBV10-2|NA|TRBJ2-7
CASSQGGQGRYEQYF
TGCGCCAGCAGTCAAGGGGGACAAGGTCGCTACGAGCAGTACTTC
>15|TRBD1|TRBV7-2|once|TRBJ1-1
CASSDGGTANTEAFF
TGTGCCAGCAGCGATGGGGGGACAGCGAACACTGAAGCTTTCTTT
>12|NA|TRBV29-1|NA|TRBJ1-5
CSVGSPGQPQHF
TGCAGCGTTGGATCTCCAGGGCAGCCCCAGCATTTT
>17|NA|TRBV3-1/TRBV3-2|NA|TRBJ2-2
CASSQDLRGANTGELFF
TGTGCCAGCAGCCAAGACCTCAGGGGCGCGAACACCGGGGAGCTGTTTTTT
>13|TRBD1|TRBV2|NA|TRBJ2-5
CASLTGGVGTQYF
TGTGCCAGCCTGACAGGGGGCGTCGGGACCCAGTACTTC
>13|NA|TRBV19|NA|TRBJ2-7
CASSGRGRDEQYF
TGTGCCAGTAGTGGCAGGGGAAGAGACGAGCAGTACTTC
>13|NA|TRBV24-1|NA|TRBJ1-2
CATSSGGVDGYTF
TGTGCCACCAGTTCGGGCGGGGTGGATGGCTACACCTTC
>13|NA|TRBV18|NA|TRBJ1-1
CASSRGENTEAFF
TGTGCCAGCTCACGCGGGGAGAACACTGAAGCTTTCTTT
>14|TRBD1|TRBV11-2|NA|TRBJ1-6
CASSLDDRDAPLHF
TGTGCCAGCAGCTTAGACGACAGGGATGCACCCCTCCACTTT
>14|NA|TRBV5-3|few|TRBJ1-2
CARSLLGVSYGYTF
TGTGCCAGAAGCTTGCTAGGGGTAAGCTATGGCTACACCTTC
>14|NA|TRBV19|few|TRBJ1-2
CASHLGHNNYGYTF
TGTGCCAGCCACCTGGGACACAATAACTATGGCTACACCTTC
>15|TRBD1|TRBV24-1|NA|TRBJ1-5
CATSQRQGHHQPQHF
TGTGCCACCAGTCAAAGACAGGGGCATCATCAGCCCCAGCATTTT
>15|TRBD1|TRBV5-1|few|TRBJ1-5
CASSRDRGPNQPQHF
TGCGCCAGCAGCAGGGACAGGGGGCCTAATCAGCCCCAGCATTTT
>15|NA|TRBV11-2|NA|TRBJ2-2
CASSQETLNTGELFF
TGTGCCAGCAGCCAAGAAACTTTGAACACCGGGGAGCTGTTTTTT
>15|NA|TRBV7-3|few|TRBJ2-7
CASSLGAGLLSEQYF
TGTGCCAGCAGCTTAGGAGCGGGCCTCCTCAGCGAGCAGTACTTC
>14|NA|TRBV25-1|NA|TRBJ2-3
CASSEIRVADTQYF
TGTGCCAGCAGTGAGATCAGGGTCGCAGATACGCAGTATTTT
>15|TRBD1|TRBV5-1|NA|TRBJ2-3
CASSPQGAQTDTQYF
TGCGCCAGCAGCCCGCAGGGGGCCCAAACGGATACGCAGTATTTT
>13|TRBD1|TRBV19|NA|TRBJ2-7
CASSAGTGDEQYF
TGTGCCAGTAGTGCCGGGACAGGGGACGAGCAGTACTTC
>15|NA|TRBV7-9|NA|TRBJ2-1
CASSLTAQGNNEQFF
TGTGCCAGCAGCCTCACGGCTCAGGGCAACAATGAGCAGTTCTTC
>16|TRBD1|TRBV30|NA|TRBJ1-2
CAWSVSGQGIRYGYTF
TGTGCCTGGAGTGTATCGGGACAGGGCATCCGCTATGGCTACACCTTC
>14|NA|TRBV11-2|NA|TRBJ1-2
CASSLLGGGPGYTF
TGTGCCAGCAGCTTATTGGGGGGAGGACCTGGCTACACCTTC
>16|TRBD1|TRBV5-1|NA|TRBJ2-1
CASSELPGQGYNEQFF
TGCGCCAGCAGCGAACTTCCGGGACAGGGGTACAATGAGCAGTTCTTC
>13|NA|TRBV6-5|NA|TRBJ1-6
CASSLHLDRPLHF
TGTGCCAGCAGTCTTCATCTCGACAGGCCCCTCCACTTT
>15|TRBD2|TRBV5-1|NA|TRBJ2-1
CASRLLANTLNEQFF
TGCGCCAGCAGACTACTAGCGAACACGCTCAATGAGCAGTTCTTC
>15|NA|TRBV5-1|NA|TRBJ2-1
CASSLALSSYNEQFF
TGCGCCAGCAGCTTGGCCCTGAGCTCCTACAATGAGCAGTTCTTC
>11|NA|TRBV7-2|NA|TRBJ2-7
CASSSLYEQYF
TGTGCCAGCAGCTCCCTTTACGAGCAGTACTTC
>15|TRBD2|TRBV6-2/TRBV6-3|NA|TRBJ2-3
CASSSLAGRTDTQYF
TGTGCCAGCAGCAGTCTAGCGGGGCGCACAGATACGCAGTATTTT
>15|TRBD1|TRBV7-2|NA|TRBJ1-5
CASSPWTGSNQPQHF
TGTGCCAGCAGCCCGTGGACAGGGAGCAATCAGCCCCAGCATTTT